Described below is a single T cell receptor (beta chain) sequence and its context. The CDR3 extends 3 residues past the end of the read, so its final part is completed from the germline J gene. The sample comes from a study of T cells in women clearing cervical HPV infection. Sequenced by immunoSEQ multiplex PCR; TCRdb stores in-frame clones only, minus some. The record lists 20,000 to 25,000 clones, of which the ten most abundant hold roughly 3.3%. After removal of 2 bases from V and 3 bases from J, the junction contained 5 bases not matched to a gene. Germline CDR1 and CDR2: SGHDT and YYEEEE. The CDR3 is 15 amino acids.

The sequencing input was blood buffy coat. The sequence came from a woman between 18 and 69 years old with a cervical HPV16 infection that either progressed to CIN3+ or cleared (not recorded which). The chain joins TRBV5-6 to TRBJ2-3; 8 nucleotides align to TRBD2. The CDR3 sequence: CASSFIAGRTDTQYF. Partial CDR3 DNA: TGTGCCAGCAGCTTCATAGCGGGACGAACAGATACG.